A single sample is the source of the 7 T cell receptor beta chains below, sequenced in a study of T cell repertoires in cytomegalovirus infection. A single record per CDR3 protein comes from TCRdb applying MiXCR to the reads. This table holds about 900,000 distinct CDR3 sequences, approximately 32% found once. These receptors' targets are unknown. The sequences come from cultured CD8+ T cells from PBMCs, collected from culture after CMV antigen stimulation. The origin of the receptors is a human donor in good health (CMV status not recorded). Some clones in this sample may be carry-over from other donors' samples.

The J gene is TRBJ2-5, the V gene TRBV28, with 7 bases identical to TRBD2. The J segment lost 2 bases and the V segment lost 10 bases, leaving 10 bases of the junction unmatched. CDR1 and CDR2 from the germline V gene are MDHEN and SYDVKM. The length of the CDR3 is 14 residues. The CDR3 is CANMEAGEQETQYF. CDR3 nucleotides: TGTGCCAACATGGAGGCGGGGGAACAAGAGACCCAGTACTTC.

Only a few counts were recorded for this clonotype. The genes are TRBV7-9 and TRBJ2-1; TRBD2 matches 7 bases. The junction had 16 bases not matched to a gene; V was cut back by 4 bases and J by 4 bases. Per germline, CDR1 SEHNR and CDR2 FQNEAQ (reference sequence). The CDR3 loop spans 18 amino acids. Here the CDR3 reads CASSYPGLPRATYNEQFF. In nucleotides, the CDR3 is TGTGCCAGCAGCTACCCGGGACTACCGAGGGCAACATACAATGAGCAGTTCTTC.

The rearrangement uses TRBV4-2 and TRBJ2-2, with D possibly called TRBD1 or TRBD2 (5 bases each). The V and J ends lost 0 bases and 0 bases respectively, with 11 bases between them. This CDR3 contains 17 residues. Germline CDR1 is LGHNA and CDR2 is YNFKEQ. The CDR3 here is CASSQDQGRSNTGELFF. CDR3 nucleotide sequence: TGTGCCAGCAGCCAAGATCAGGGACGGTCGAACACCGGGGAGCTGTTTTTT.

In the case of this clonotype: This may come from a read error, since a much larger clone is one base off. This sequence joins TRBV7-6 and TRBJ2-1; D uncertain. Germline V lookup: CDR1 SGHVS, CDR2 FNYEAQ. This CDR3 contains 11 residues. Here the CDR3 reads CTSSSGPEKGF. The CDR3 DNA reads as TGTACCAGCAGCTCCGGGCCCGAGAAGGGCTTC. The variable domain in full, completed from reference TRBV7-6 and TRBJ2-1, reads GAGVSQSPRYKVTKRGQDVALRCDPISGHVSLYWYRQALGQGPEFLTYFNYEAQQDKSGLPNDRFSAERPEGSISTLTIQRTEQRDSAMYRCTSSSGPEKGFGPGTRLTVL.

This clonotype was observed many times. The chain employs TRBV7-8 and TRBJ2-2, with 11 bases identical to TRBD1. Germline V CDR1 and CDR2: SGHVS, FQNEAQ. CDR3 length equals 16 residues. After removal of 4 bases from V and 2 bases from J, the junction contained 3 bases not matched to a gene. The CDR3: CASSSRTGGNTGELFF. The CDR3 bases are TGTGCCAGCAGCTCGAGGACAGGGGGCAACACCGGGGAGCTGTTTTTT.

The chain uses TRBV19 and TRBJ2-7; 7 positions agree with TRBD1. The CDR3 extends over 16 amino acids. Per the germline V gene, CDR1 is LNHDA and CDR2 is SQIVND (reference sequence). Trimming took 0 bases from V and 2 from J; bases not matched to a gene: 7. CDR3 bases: TGTGCCAGTAGTATAGATCGTCGGACAGGAGCCTACGAGCAGTACTTC. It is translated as CASSIDRRTGAYEQYF.

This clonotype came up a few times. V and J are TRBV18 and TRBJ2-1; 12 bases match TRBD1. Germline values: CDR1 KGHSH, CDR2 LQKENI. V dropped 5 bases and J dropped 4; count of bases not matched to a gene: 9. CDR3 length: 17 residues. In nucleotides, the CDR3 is TGTGCCAGCTCATTAACCCCGGGACAGGGGGCTTACAATGAGCAGTTCTTC. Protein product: CASSLTPGQGAYNEQFF.